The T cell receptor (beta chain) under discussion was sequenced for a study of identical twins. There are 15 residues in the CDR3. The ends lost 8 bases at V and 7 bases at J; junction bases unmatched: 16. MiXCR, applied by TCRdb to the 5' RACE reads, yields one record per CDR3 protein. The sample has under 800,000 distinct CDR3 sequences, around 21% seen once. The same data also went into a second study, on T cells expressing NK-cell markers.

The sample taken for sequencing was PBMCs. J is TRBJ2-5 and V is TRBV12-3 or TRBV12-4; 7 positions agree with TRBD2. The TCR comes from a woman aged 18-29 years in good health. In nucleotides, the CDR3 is TGTGCCAGCTCCTGGGGGGGGAGGTCTATATCGACCCAGTACTTC. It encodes CASSWGGRSISTQYF.